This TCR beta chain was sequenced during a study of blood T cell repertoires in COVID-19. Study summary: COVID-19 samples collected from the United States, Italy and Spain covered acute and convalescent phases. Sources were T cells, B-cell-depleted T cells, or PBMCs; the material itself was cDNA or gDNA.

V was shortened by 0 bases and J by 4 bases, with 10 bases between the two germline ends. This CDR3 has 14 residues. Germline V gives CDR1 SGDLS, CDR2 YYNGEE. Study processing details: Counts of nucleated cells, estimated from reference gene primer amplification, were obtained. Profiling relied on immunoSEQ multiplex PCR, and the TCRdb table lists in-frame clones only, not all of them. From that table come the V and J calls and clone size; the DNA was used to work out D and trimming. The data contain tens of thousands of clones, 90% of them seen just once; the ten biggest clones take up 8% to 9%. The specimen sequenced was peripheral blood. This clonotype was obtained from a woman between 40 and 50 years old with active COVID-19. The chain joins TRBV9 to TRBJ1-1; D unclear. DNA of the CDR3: TGTGCCAGCAGCGTAGGTCTGAGGGCCACTGAAGCTTTCTTT. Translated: CASSVGLRATEAFF.